This T cell receptor (beta chain) was sequenced during a study of blood T cell repertoires in COVID-19. Whole-study context: Whether acute or convalescent, the COVID-19 samples came from the United States, Italy and Spain. T cells, B-cell-depleted T cells, or PBMCs supplied cDNA or gDNA.

The authors' processing: Reference gene primers were amplified, and this amplification served to estimate nucleated cell counts. Sequencing was performed with immunoSEQ multiplex PCR; in TCRdb, only in-frame clones are kept and a portion is missing. The D gene and trimming were derived from the DNA, and the V and J assignments and clone size from that table. The table lists approximately 110,000 clones, just under 90% of them singletons. This TCR came from a woman aged 45 to 65 with acute or convalescent COVID-19. What was sequenced was peripheral blood.

For the CDR3, the DNA is TGTGCCAGCAGTTACTCGATCAGGGAACTCTCCTACGAGCAGTACTTC. Translation gives CASSYSIRELSYEQYF. The chain has TRBV6-5 and TRBJ2-7; the D gene is possibly TRBD1 (5 bases). Germline V lookup: CDR1 MNHEY, CDR2 SVGAGI. The CDR3 runs to 16 residues. Trimming took 0 bases from V and 0 from J, leaving 12 bases between them.